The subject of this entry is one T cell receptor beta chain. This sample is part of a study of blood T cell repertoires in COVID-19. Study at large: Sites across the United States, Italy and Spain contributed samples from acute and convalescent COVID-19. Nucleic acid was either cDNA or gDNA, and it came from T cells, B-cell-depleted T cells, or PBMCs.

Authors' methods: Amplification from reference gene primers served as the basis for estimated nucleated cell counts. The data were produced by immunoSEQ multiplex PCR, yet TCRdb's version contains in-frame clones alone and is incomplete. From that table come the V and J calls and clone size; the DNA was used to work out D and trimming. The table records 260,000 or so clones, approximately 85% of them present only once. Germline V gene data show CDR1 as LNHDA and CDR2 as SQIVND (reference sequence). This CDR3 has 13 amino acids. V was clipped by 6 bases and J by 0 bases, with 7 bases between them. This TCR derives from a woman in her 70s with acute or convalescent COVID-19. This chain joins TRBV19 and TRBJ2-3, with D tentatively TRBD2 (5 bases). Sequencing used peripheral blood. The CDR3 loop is CASRRESTDTQYF. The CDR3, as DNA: TGTGCCAGTAGGAGGGAAAGCACAGATACGCAGTATTTT.